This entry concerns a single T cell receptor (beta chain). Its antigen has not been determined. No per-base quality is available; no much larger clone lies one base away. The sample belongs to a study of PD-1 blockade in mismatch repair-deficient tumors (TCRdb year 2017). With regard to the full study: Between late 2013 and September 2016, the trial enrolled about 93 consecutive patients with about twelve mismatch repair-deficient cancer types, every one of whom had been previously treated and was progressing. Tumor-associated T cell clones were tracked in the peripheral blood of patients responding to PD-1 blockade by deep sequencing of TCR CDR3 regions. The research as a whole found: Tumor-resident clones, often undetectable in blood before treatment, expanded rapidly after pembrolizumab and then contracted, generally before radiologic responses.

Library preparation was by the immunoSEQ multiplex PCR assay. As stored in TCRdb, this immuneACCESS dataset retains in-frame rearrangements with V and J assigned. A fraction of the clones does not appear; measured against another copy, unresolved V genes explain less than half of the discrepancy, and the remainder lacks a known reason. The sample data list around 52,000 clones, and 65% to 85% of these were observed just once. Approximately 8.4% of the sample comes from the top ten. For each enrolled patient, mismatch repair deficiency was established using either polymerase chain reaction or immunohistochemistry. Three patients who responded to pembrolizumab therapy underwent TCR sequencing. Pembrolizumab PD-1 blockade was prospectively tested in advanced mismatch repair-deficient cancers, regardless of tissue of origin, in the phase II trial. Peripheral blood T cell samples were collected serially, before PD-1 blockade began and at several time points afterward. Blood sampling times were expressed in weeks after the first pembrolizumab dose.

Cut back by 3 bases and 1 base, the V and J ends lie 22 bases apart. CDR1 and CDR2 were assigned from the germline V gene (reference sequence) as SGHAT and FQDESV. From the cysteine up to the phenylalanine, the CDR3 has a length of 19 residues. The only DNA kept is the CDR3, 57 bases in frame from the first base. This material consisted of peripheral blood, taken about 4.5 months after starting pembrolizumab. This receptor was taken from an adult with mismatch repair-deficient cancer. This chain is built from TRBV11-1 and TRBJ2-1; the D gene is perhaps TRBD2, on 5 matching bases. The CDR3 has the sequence CASSFGGEGQDRSYNEQFF. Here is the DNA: TGTGCCAGCAGCTTTGGTGGTGAGGGCCAGGATAGGTCCTACAATGAGCAGTTCTTC.